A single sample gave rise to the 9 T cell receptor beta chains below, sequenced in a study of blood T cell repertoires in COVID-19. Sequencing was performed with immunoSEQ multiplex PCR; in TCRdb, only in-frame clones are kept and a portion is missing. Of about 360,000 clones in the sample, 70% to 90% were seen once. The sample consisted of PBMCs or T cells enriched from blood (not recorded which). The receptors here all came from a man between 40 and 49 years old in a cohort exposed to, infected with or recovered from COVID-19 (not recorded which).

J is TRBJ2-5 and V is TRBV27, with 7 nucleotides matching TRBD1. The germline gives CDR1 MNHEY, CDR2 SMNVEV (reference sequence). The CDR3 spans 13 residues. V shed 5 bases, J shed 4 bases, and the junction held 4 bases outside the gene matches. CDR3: CASSDRVGETQYF. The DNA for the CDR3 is TGTGCCAGCAGTGACAGGGTCGGAGAGACCCAGTACTTC.

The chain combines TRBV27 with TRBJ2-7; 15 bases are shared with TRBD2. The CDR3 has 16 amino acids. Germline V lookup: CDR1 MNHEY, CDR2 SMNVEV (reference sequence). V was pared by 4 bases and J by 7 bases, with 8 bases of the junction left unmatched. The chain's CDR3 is CASSSSRTSGRGEQYF. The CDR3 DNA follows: TGTGCCAGCAGTTCCTCCCGGACTAGCGGGAGGGGTGAGCAGTACTTC.

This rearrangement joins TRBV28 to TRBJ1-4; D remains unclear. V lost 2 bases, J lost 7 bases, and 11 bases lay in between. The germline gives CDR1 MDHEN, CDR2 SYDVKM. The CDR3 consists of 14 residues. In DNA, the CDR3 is TGTGCCAGCAGTTTACTGTGGAGAAGTGAAAAACTGTTTTTT. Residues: CASSLLWRSEKLFF.

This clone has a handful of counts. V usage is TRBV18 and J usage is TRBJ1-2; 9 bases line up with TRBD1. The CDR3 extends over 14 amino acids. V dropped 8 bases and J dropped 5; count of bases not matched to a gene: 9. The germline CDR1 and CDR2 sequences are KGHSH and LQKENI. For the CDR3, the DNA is TGTGCCAGCACGCCGGGACAGGGACGGTATGGCTACACCTTC. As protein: CASTPGQGRYGYTF.

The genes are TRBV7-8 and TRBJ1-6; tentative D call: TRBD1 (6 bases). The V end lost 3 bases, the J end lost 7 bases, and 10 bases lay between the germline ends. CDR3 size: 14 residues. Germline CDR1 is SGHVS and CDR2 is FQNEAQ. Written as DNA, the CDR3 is TGTGCCAGCAGCTTGGACAGCCCCAATTCACCCCTCCACTTT. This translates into CASSLDSPNSPLHF.

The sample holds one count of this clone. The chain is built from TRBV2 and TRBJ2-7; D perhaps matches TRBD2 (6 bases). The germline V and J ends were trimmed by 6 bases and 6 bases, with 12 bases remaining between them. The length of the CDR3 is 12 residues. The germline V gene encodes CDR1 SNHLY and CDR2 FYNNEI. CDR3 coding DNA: TGTGCCAGCAGCGTAGGGACTGGCGAGCAGTACTTC. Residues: CASSVGTGEQYF.

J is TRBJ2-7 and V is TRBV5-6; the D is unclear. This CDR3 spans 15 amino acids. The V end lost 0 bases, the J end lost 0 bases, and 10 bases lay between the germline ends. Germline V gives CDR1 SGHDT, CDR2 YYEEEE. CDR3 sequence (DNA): TGTGCCAGCAGCTTGGGTGGCAAAAGCTCCTACGAGCAGTACTTC. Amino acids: CASSLGGKSSYEQYF.

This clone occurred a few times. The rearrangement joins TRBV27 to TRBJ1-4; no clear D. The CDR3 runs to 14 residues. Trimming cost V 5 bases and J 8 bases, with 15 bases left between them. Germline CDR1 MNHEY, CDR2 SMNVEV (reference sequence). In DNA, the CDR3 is TGTGCCAGCAGTCCCTCGAGGGCGCGGGAAAAACTGTTTTTT. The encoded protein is CASSPSRAREKLFF.

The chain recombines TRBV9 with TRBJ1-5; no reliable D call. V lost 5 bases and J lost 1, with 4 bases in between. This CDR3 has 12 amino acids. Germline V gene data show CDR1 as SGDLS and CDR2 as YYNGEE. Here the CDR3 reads CASRESNQPQHF. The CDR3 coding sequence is TGTGCCAGCAGAGAGAGCAATCAGCCCCAGCATTTT.